A single sample gave rise to the 25 T cell receptor beta chains below, sequenced in a study of cytomegalovirus exposure and HLA in healthy donors. PCR was performed using 60 Vbeta and 13 Jbeta primers. TCRdb's copy holds only in-frame clones and misses some; the assay was immunoSEQ multiplex PCR. The table records about 130,000 clones, 80% of them present only once. The sequencing input was PBMCs. These receptors were collected from a man aged 30-40 years in good health and CMV-seropositive.

This clone was detected only a few times. The chain employs TRBV5-1 and TRBJ2-2, with 7 bases identical to TRBD2. J gave up 5 bases and V 2 bases, and 3 bases lay outside the gene matches. The CDR3 is 14 residues long. Per germline, CDR1 SGHRS and CDR2 YFSETQ. The CDR3 DNA follows: TGCGCCAGCAGCTTTTCGCGGGGGACCGGGGAGCTGTTTTTT. This sequence encodes CASSFSRGTGELFF.

The chain is built from TRBV18 and TRBJ1-1; TRBD1 matches 10 bases. The junction had 7 bases not matched to a gene; V was cut back by 5 bases and J by 4 bases. This CDR3 is built from 15 residues. In germline, CDR1 is KGHSH, CDR2 LQKENI. The CDR3 region has the DNA TGTGCCAGCTCAACCCGGGACAGGGGAGTCACTGAAGCTTTCTTT. As protein: CASSTRDRGVTEAFF. Full variable domain (remainder filled in from reference TRBV18 and TRBJ1-1): NAGVMQNPRHLVRRRGQEARLRCSPMKGHSHVYWYRQLPEEGLKFMVYLQKENIIDESGMPKERFSAEFPKEGPSILRIQQVVRGDSAAYFCASSTRDRGVTEAFFGQGTRLTVV.

The chain joins TRBV10-3 to TRBJ1-3, with 8 bases identical to TRBD1. Germline V gives CDR1 ENHRY, CDR2 SYGVKD. The CDR3 has 14 amino acids. V dropped 10 bases and J dropped 2; count of bases not matched to a gene: 7. CDR3 amino acids: CATARTGTGNTIYF. The CDR3 bases are TGTGCCACCGCCAGGACAGGGACTGGAAACACCATATATTTT.

The gene calls are TRBV28 and TRBJ1-5; D is undetermined. This CDR3 has 16 amino acids. Trimming took 6 bases from V and 4 from J, leaving 19 bases between them. Germline values: CDR1 MDHEN, CDR2 SYDVKM. The CDR3 region has the DNA TGTGCCAGCAGCACAGCGGGGTCTCTCCTTAATCAGCCCCAGCATTTT. Amino acid sequence: CASSTAGSLLNQPQHF.

The chain has TRBV10-3 and TRBJ2-3; D unresolved. Looked up from germline, CDR1 is ENHRY and CDR2 is SYGVKD. CDR3 length: 13 amino acids. V dropped 8 bases and J dropped 4 bases, with 13 bases sitting between them. The CDR3 DNA follows: TGTGCCATCCAGAGAGGTCCGGCAGATACGCAGTATTTT. Protein: CAIQRGPADTQYF.

This chain joins TRBV28 and TRBJ2-1; a weak D match, TRBD1 (5 bases). Germline CDR1 MDHEN, CDR2 SYDVKM. The V end was cut by 3 bases, the J end by 0 bases, with 12 bases between. There are 16 residues in the CDR3. The CDR3 here is CASSFYRSSSYNEQFF. CDR3 in DNA: TGTGCCAGCAGTTTCTACAGGTCAAGCTCCTACAATGAGCAGTTCTTC.

This clone was counted a few times. This chain joins TRBV5-5 and TRBJ1-5, with TRBD1 as a possible D gene (6 bases). The V end was cut by 4 bases, the J end by 4 bases, with 9 bases between. Germline V lookup: CDR1 SGHKS, CDR2 YYEKEE (reference sequence). This CDR3 is 13 amino acids long. The CDR3 loop reads CASSHDRNQPQHF. As DNA, the CDR3 is TGTGCCAGCAGCCACGACAGGAATCAGCCCCAGCATTTT.

This sequence joins TRBV6-5 and TRBJ2-5, with 10 bases lining up with TRBD2. V lost 6 bases and J lost 4; bases outside the gene matches: 5. Germline CDR1 and CDR2: MNHEY and SVGAGI. The length of the CDR3 is 14 residues. The CDR3 DNA is TGTGCCAGCAGGTCCACTAGCGGGGTAGAGACCCAGTACTTC. Its translation is CASRSTSGVETQYF.

Concerning this clone: The junction does not match germline at one end; this may be a read error. CDR3 loop: CASSQGGTRELFF. In DNA, the CDR3 is TGCGCCAGCAGTCAAGGAGGAACGCGGGAGCTGTTTTTT. The genes are TRBV4-1 and TRBJ2-2, with D possibly TRBD2 on 5 matching bases. This CDR3 is 13 amino acids long. CDR1 is MGHRA, CDR2 YSYEKL, per germline.

V usage is TRBV11-3 and J usage is TRBJ2-1; 9 bases align to TRBD2. The CDR3 totals 14 residues. CDR1 is SGHNT and CDR2 is YENEEA in the germline V gene. The ends lost 5 bases at V and 4 bases at J; junction bases unmatched: 3. This CDR3 reads CASSPSGIYNEQFF. The CDR3 nucleotides read TGTGCCAGCAGCCCTAGCGGGATATACAATGAGCAGTTCTTC.

The V and J genes are TRBV5-1 and TRBJ1-2; weak D call: TRBD1 (5 bases). This CDR3 contains 13 residues. Per the germline V gene, CDR1 is SGHRS and CDR2 is YFSETQ. V lost 2 bases and J 6 bases, leaving 11 bases between the germline ends. The CDR3: CASSFPGTDGYTF. Written as DNA, the CDR3 is TGCGCCAGCAGCTTCCCAGGGACTGATGGCTACACCTTC.

This chain connects TRBV9 to TRBJ2-3; the match to TRBD2 covers 8 bases. The CDR3 runs 15 residues. The V gene end was trimmed by 3 bases and the J gene end by 5 bases; junction bases not matched to a gene: 8. The germline V gene has CDR1 SGDLS and CDR2 YYNGEE. CDR3 sequence: CASSGQRGGVDTQYF. Written as DNA, the CDR3 is TGTGCCAGCAGCGGCCAACGGGGGGGCGTAGATACGCAGTATTTT.

This chain joins TRBV15 and TRBJ2-5; D may be TRBD2 (5 bases). Trimming stripped 8 bases from V and 1 base from J, with 11 bases between. Germline V gene sequence: CDR1 LNHNV, CDR2 YYDKDF (reference sequence). This CDR3 is built from 13 residues. The CDR3 nucleotides read TGTGCCACCGGGAGCGGACCCCAAGAGACCCAGTACTTC. It yields the protein CATGSGPQETQYF. The variable domain in full, completed from reference TRBV15 and TRBJ2-5, reads DAMVIQNPRYQVTQFGKPVTLSCSQTLNHNVMYWYQQKSSQAPKLLFHYYDKDFNNEADTPDNFQSRRPNTSFCFLDIRSPGLGDTAMYLCATGSGPQETQYFGPGTRLLVL.

The CDR3: CASSEGYRYGYTF. The CDR3 coding sequence is TGTGCCAGCAGTGAAGGTTACCGGTATGGCTACACCTTC. This chain uses TRBV6-1 with TRBJ1-2; D remains ambiguous. Germline-derived CDR1 and CDR2 are MNHNS and SASEGT. V lost 1 base and J lost 5, with 8 bases in between. This CDR3 spans 13 amino acids.

This chain links TRBV6-5 with TRBJ1-2, with TRBD1 identical over 7 bases. CDR1 is MNHEY, CDR2 SVGAGI, per germline. This CDR3 region has 14 residues. Unmatched junction bases numbered 7, after V lost 5 bases and J lost 4 bases. CDR3 bases: TGTGCCAGCAGTGGGAAGGGGGCTGTCTATGGCTACACCTTC. This sequence encodes CASSGKGAVYGYTF.

The chain carries TRBV11-2 and TRBJ2-5; the D gene is possibly TRBD1 (6 bases). V lost 3 bases and J 7 bases, leaving 12 bases between the germline ends. There are 13 residues in the CDR3. CDR1 is SGHAT, CDR2 FQNNGV, per germline. The CDR3 here is CASSFETQGTQYF. CDR3 nucleotide sequence: TGTGCCAGCAGCTTCGAAACACAGGGGACCCAGTACTTC. Using reference TRBV11-2 and TRBJ2-5 for the parts outside the CDR3, the full variable domain is EAGVAQSPRYKIIEKRQSVAFWCNPISGHATLYWYQQILGQGPKLLIQFQNNGVVDDSQLPKDRFSAERLKGVDSTLKIQPAKLEDSAVYLCASSFETQGTQYFGPGTRLLVL.

The chain recombines TRBV18 with TRBJ1-2; D is perhaps TRBD1 (5 bases). V shed 2 bases and J shed 3 bases, with 13 bases lying between them. Germline CDR1 is KGHSH and CDR2 is LQKENI. The CDR3 covers 15 residues. Here the CDR3 reads CASSPGASTDYGYTF. CDR3 in DNA: TGTGCCAGCTCACCAGGGGCGTCTACGGACTATGGCTACACCTTC. Drawing the rest from reference TRBV18 and TRBJ1-2, the complete variable domain is NAGVMQNPRHLVRRRGQEARLRCSPMKGHSHVYWYRQLPEEGLKFMVYLQKENIIDESGMPKERFSAEFPKEGPSILRIQQVVRGDSAAYFCASSPGASTDYGYTFGSGTRLTVV.

This clone has just a few counts. V is TRBV6-1 and J is TRBJ2-1; perhaps TRBD1 as D (5 bases). The CDR3 sequence is 14 residues long. Per germline, CDR1 MNHNS and CDR2 SASEGT. The ends were cut back, 6 bases at V and 0 bases at J, with 9 bases in the middle. The CDR3 nucleotides read TGTGCCAGCAGGGACACCTACTCCTACAATGAGCAGTTCTTC. Its translation is CASRDTYSYNEQFF.

This clone was seen once. This sequence joins TRBV6-5 and TRBJ1-5, with 8 bases lining up with TRBD1. From germline, CDR1 is MNHEY and CDR2 SVGAGI. This CDR3 is built from 12 residues. V was clipped by 10 bases and J by 5 bases; unmatched bases: 4. CDR3 in amino acids: CATTTGDQPQHF. In nucleotides, the CDR3 is TGTGCCACCACGACAGGGGATCAGCCCCAGCATTTT.

The chain is built from TRBV5-8 and TRBJ1-4; D is unresolved. In germline, CDR1 is SGHTS, CDR2 YDEGEE. Trimming removed 5 bases at V and 4 bases at J, with 21 bases between. The CDR3 has 17 residues. In DNA form, the CDR3 reads TGTGCCAGCAGTATCGCCTCGAGACTCAAACTTAATGAAAAACTGTTTTTT. Amino acid sequence: CASSIASRLKLNEKLFF.

The gene calls are TRBV13 and TRBJ1-2, with D perhaps TRBD1 (5 bases). The length of the CDR3 is 13 residues. V was pared by 7 bases and J by 4 bases, with 13 bases between. Germline CDR1 is PRHDT and CDR2 is FYEKMQ (reference sequence). The CDR3 nucleotides are TGTGCCAGCACCCCTATCGGGGGCTATGGCTACACCTTC. Translating it yields CASTPIGGYGYTF.

J is TRBJ1-1 and V is TRBV6-1, with TRBD1 matching 8 bases. The V gene end was trimmed by 5 bases and the J gene end by 4 bases; junction bases not matched to a gene: 6. The CDR3 has 14 residues. Looked up from germline, CDR1 is MNHNS and CDR2 is SASEGT. CDR3 sequence: CASSNRQGSTEAFF. CDR3 bases: TGTGCCAGCAGTAATCGACAGGGGAGCACTGAAGCTTTCTTT.

The gene calls are TRBV9 and TRBJ1-1, with D possibly being TRBD1 (5 bases). This CDR3 is 14 amino acids long. The V gene lost 0 bases and the J gene lost 4 bases, with 10 bases spanning the gap. Germline assignment: CDR1 SGDLS and CDR2 YYNGEE. CDR3 sequence: CASSVGGVGTEAFF. In DNA, the CDR3 is TGTGCCAGCAGCGTAGGGGGGGTGGGCACTGAAGCTTTCTTT.

This chain links TRBV25-1 with TRBJ2-3; TRBD2 might be the D (6 bases). The CDR3 is made up of 14 amino acids. V was cut by 1 base and J by 6 bases, with 11 bases left in between. Germline-derived CDR1 and CDR2 are MGHDK and SYGVNS. The CDR3 here is CASSEWRDRDTQYF. Written as DNA, the CDR3 is TGTGCCAGCAGTGAATGGAGGGATCGGGATACGCAGTATTTT. The full variable domain, in which reference TRBV25-1 and TRBJ2-3 provide the parts outside the CDR3, is EADIYQTPRYLVIGTGKKITLECSQTMGHDKMYWYQQDPGMELHLIHYSYGVNSTEKGDLSSESTVSRIRTEHFPLTLESARPSHTSQYLCASSEWRDRDTQYFGPGTRLTVL.

This rearrangement joins TRBV30 to TRBJ2-6; no clear D. CDR1 and CDR2 (germline): GTSNPN, SVGIG (reference sequence). This CDR3 is built from 13 residues. V lost 7 bases and J lost 0, with 7 bases in between. The CDR3 sequence is CALQSSGANVLTF. The CDR3 DNA reads as TGTGCCTTACAGAGCTCTGGGGCCAACGTCCTGACTTTC.